A single sample is the source of the 24 T cell receptor beta chains below, sequenced in a study of Ad26.COV2.S vaccination and SARS-CoV-2 variants. Data came from immunoSEQ multiplex PCR; TCRdb stores just in-frame clones and leaves some out. The data show just under 250,000 clones, roughly 90% seen once. Treatment described: approximately 18 received Ad26.COV2.S at low or high dose, single or two shots; five or six received placebo; per-sample allocation not given. Collection of the samples took place on day 63 after the first injection of vaccine or placebo. This specimen consisted of peripheral blood, obtained in a trial of Ad26.COV2.S vaccine versus placebo. The source of these receptors is a person aged 18-60 years who received the Ad26.COV2.S COVID-19 vaccine or a placebo.

With regard to this clone: Additional DNA sequences in this sample encode the identical CDR3. The rearrangement uses TRBV30 and TRBJ1-5; D possibly corresponds to TRBD1 (6 bases). CDR1 and CDR2 from the germline V gene are GTSNPN and SVGIG (reference sequence). This CDR3 comprises 13 residues. V lost 0 bases to trimming and J lost 4 bases, with 7 bases between them. The CDR3 region has the DNA TGTGCCTGGAGTGTACAGGGTAATCAGCCCCAGCATTTT. It codes for CAWSVQGNQPQHF. Variable domain in full (rest from reference TRBV30 and TRBJ1-5): SQTIHQWPATLVQPVGSPLSLECTVEGTSNPNLYWYRQAAGRGLQLLFYSVGIGQISSEVPQNLSASRPQDRQFILSSKKLLLSDSGFYLCAWSVQGNQPQHFGDGTRLSIL.

A few counts support this clone. The J gene is TRBJ1-5, the V gene TRBV7-2; 8 bases align to TRBD1. Germline CDR1 and CDR2: SGHTA and FQGNSA. Trimming at V came to 5 bases and at J to 6 bases, leaving 6 bases not matched to a gene. CDR3 length equals 14 residues. The CDR3 sequence: CASSLRGQAQPQHF. CDR3 coding DNA: TGTGCCAGCAGCCTCAGGGGGCAGGCTCAGCCCCAGCATTTT.

This clone was counted only a few times. The V and J genes are TRBV5-8 and TRBJ2-5; D remains unclear. This CDR3 is built from 13 residues. V dropped 4 bases and J dropped 5 bases, with 12 bases sitting between them. CDR1 is SGHTS and CDR2 is YDEGEE in the germline V gene. CDR3 protein: CASSPTTLETQYF. CDR3 DNA: TGTGCCAGCAGCCCGACCACCCTGGAGACCCAGTACTTC.

This chain joins TRBV7-8 and TRBJ2-2; D not resolved. Trimming took 2 bases from V and 3 from J, leaving 7 bases between them. This CDR3 has 14 amino acids. In germline, CDR1 is SGHVS, CDR2 FQNEAQ. In DNA form, the CDR3 reads TGTGCCAGCAGCTTAACGACGGACACCGGGGAGCTGTTTTTT. Amino acids: CASSLTTDTGELFF.

This rearrangement joins TRBV11-3 to TRBJ1-5; maybe TRBD1 (5 bases). V was cut by 6 bases and J by 3 bases, with 12 bases left in between. CDR1 is SGHNT, CDR2 YENEEA, per germline. This CDR3 is built from 14 residues. CDR3 sequence (DNA): TGTGCCAGCAGAGAGCACAGGAACAATCAGCCCCAGCATTTT. Protein: CASREHRNNQPQHF.

The chain joins TRBV29-1 to TRBJ2-7; 7 positions match TRBD2. Germline trimming cut 6 bases from V and 3 bases from J; bases unmatched to any gene: 8. The CDR3 is 13 amino acids. In germline, CDR1 is SQVTM, CDR2 ANQGSEA. The CDR3 region is CSVAGGGYYEQYF. The CDR3 DNA is TGCAGCGTGGCTGGCGGGGGATACTACGAGCAGTACTTC.

This chain joins TRBV30 and TRBJ2-1; TRBD2 aligns across 9 bases. CDR1 and CDR2 (germline): GTSNPN, SVGIG (reference sequence). V was pared by 0 bases and J by 10 bases, with 7 bases of the junction left unmatched. The length of the CDR3 is 14 residues. DNA for the CDR3: TGTGCCTGGAGTGTGCCCCTAGCGGGAAAGGAGCAGTTCTTC. Translated: CAWSVPLAGKEQFF.

This clone was found a few times. This chain joins TRBV7-8 and TRBJ2-1, with 7 bases matching TRBD2. Trimming at V came to 1 base and at J to 12 bases, leaving 6 bases not matched to a gene. Germline V gives CDR1 SGHVS, CDR2 FQNEAQ. CDR3 size: 13 residues. The CDR3 is CASSLVVGGAQFF. The CDR3 nucleotides are TGTGCCAGCAGCTTAGTGGTGGGAGGGGCGCAGTTCTTC.

A remark on this clone: Within the sample, other DNA sequences also encode this same CDR3. J is TRBJ2-7 and V is TRBV30; D is perhaps TRBD1 (6 bases). This CDR3 comprises 12 residues. Trimming left V 4 bases short and J 1 base short, with 8 bases between. The V gene's germline CDR1 is GTSNPN and CDR2 SVGIG (reference sequence). Here the CDR3 reads CAWKQGSYEQYF. Here the CDR3 DNA reads TGTGCCTGGAAGCAGGGGTCCTACGAGCAGTACTTC. The entire variable domain, with the rest obtained from reference TRBV30 and TRBJ2-7, is as follows: SQTIHQWPATLVQPVGSPLSLECTVEGTSNPNLYWYRQAAGRGLQLLFYSVGIGQISSEVPQNLSASRPQDRQFILSSKKLLLSDSGFYLCAWKQGSYEQYFGPGTRLTVT.

The chain has TRBV18 and TRBJ1-5, with 9 bases that match TRBD1. Germline V gene data show CDR1 as KGHSH and CDR2 as LQKENI. The V segment lost 3 bases and the J segment 6 bases; nucleotides outside the gene matches: 9. The length of the CDR3 is 16 residues. CDR3 coding DNA: TGTGCCAGCTCACCGACCGGACAGGGGAATAGTCAGCCCCAGCATTTT. Its translation is CASSPTGQGNSQPQHF.

The rearrangement uses TRBV19 and TRBJ2-3; a weak D match, TRBD1 (6 bases). V dropped 5 bases and J dropped 6 bases, with 12 bases sitting between them. The CDR3 is 13 residues long. In germline, CDR1 is LNHDA, CDR2 SQIVND (reference sequence). The CDR3 sequence is CASSLGAWDTQYF. CDR3 nucleotides: TGTGCCAGTAGTTTGGGGGCTTGGGATACGCAGTATTTT.

The chain is built from TRBV2 and TRBJ1-2; D ambiguous. Germline loops: CDR1 SNHLY, CDR2 FYNNEI. Trimming took off 11 bases at V and 8 bases at J, with 15 bases between the two ends. This CDR3 comprises 11 residues. The CDR3 DNA sequence: TGTGCCGCCAGGAGGGATGGAGGCTACACCTTC. This sequence encodes CAARRDGGYTF.

The chain employs TRBV11-3 and TRBJ2-5, with 7 bases that match TRBD1. The V and J ends lost 5 bases and 3 bases, in that order; junction bases with no gene match: 3. CDR3 length: 13 residues. CDR1 is SGHNT and CDR2 is YENEEA in the germline V gene. The CDR3 DNA reads as TGTGCCAGCAGCCCCGGGACAGAAGAGACCCAGTACTTC. Protein: CASSPGTEETQYF.

The CDR3 here is CASRMLGTEGNSPLHF. CDR3 bases: TGCGCCAGCAGGATGCTTGGGACAGAGGGGAATTCACCCCTCCACTTT. V and J are TRBV4-3 and TRBJ1-6; TRBD1 aligns across 7 bases. V shed 6 bases, J shed 7 bases, and the junction held 12 bases outside the gene matches. Germline V lookup: CDR1 LGHNA, CDR2 YSLEER. This CDR3 comprises 16 residues.

J is TRBJ2-7 and V is TRBV10-1, with D possibly being TRBD1 (5 bases). Germline V CDR1 and CDR2: WNHNN, SYGVQD (reference sequence). V was cut by 0 bases and J by 5 bases, with 11 bases left in between. The CDR3 sequence is 14 residues long. This CDR3 is CASSESPGKNEQYF. Here the CDR3 DNA reads TGCGCCAGCAGTGAGTCACCAGGGAAAAACGAGCAGTACTTC.

This sequence joins TRBV5-1 and TRBJ2-3; D is possibly TRBD2 (5 bases). V lost 2 bases, J lost 0 bases, and 10 bases lay in between. This CDR3 comprises 15 residues. CDR1 and CDR2 from the germline V gene are SGHRS and YFSETQ. CDR3 sequence (DNA): TGCGCCAGCAGCTTAGGCGGGCCTAGCACAGATACGCAGTATTTT. The encoded protein is CASSLGGPSTDTQYF.

This chain joins TRBV11-2 and TRBJ2-7; D is uncertain. Germline CDR1 SGHAT, CDR2 FQNNGV. CDR3 length: 15 residues. The V gene lost 5 bases and the J gene lost 2 bases, with 16 bases spanning the gap. For the CDR3, the DNA is TGTGCCAGCAGCCGATACCAGGACGGAGCCTACGAGCAGTACTTC. It specifies CASSRYQDGAYEQYF. The whole variable domain, filled in from reference TRBV11-2 and TRBJ2-7, reads EAGVAQSPRYKIIEKRQSVAFWCNPISGHATLYWYQQILGQGPKLLIQFQNNGVVDDSQLPKDRFSAERLKGVDSTLKIQPAKLEDSAVYLCASSRYQDGAYEQYFGPGTRLTVT.

As regards this clone: A read error may produce the germline difference seen at one junction end. The chain links TRBV7-9 to TRBJ2-7; possibly TRBD2 for D (6 bases). Per the germline V gene, CDR1 is SEHNR and CDR2 is FQNEAQ (reference sequence). This CDR3 is built from 14 residues. The CDR3 DNA is TGTGCCACCAGCGTGGCGGGGACGGACTACGAGCAGTACTTC. Amino acid sequence: CATSVAGTDYEQYF. The variable domain in full, completed from reference TRBV7-9 and TRBJ2-7, reads DTGVSQNPRHKITKRGQNVTFRCDPISEHNRLYWYRQTLGQGPEFLTYFQNEAQLEKSRLLSDRFSAERPKGSFSTLEIQRTEQGDSAMYLCATSVAGTDYEQYFGPGTRLTVT.

This sequence joins TRBV4-3 and TRBJ1-2; 10 nucleotides line up with TRBD1. The J segment lost 8 bases and the V segment lost 1 base, leaving 10 bases of the junction unmatched. This CDR3 contains 16 residues. CDR1 LGHNA and CDR2 YSLEER come from the germline V gene. The CDR3 loop is CASSQGSDRGNNGYTF. The CDR3 coding sequence is TGCGCCAGCAGCCAAGGATCGGACAGGGGGAATAACGGCTACACCTTC.

DNA for the CDR3: TGTGCCAGCAGTTTTATGACTAGCGGGGGTTACGAGCAGTACTTC. Encoded protein: CASSFMTSGGYEQYF. This rearrangement joins TRBV28 to TRBJ2-7; 12 bases map to TRBD2. Germline CDR1 MDHEN, CDR2 SYDVKM. CDR3 length equals 15 residues. Unmatched junction bases numbered 4, after V lost 3 bases and J lost 4 bases.

The chain uses TRBV20-1 and TRBJ2-7; the match to TRBD2 covers 7 bases. CDR1 is DFQATT and CDR2 is SNEGSKA in the germline V gene (reference sequence). The CDR3 runs to 13 residues. V lost 3 bases, J lost 0 bases, and 2 bases stayed unmatched. The CDR3 here is CSASRDYSYEQYF. CDR3 nucleotide sequence: TGCAGTGCTAGTAGGGACTACTCCTACGAGCAGTACTTC.

This clone was seen ten or more times. This chain links TRBV14 with TRBJ2-7; 7 bases map to TRBD2. Germline lookup yields CDR1 SGHDN and CDR2 FVKESK. With 8 bases clipped from V and 0 bases from J, the junction kept 7 bases outside the gene matches. The CDR3 has 14 residues. The DNA for the CDR3 is TGTGCCAGCGGGTGGGGAGGGTCCTCCTACGAGCAGTACTTC. As protein: CASGWGGSSYEQYF.

The chain carries TRBV11-2 and TRBJ2-1, with 8 positions matching TRBD1. Germline V gives CDR1 SGHAT, CDR2 FQNNGV. This CDR3 has 15 residues. V lost 4 bases, J lost 5 bases, and 7 bases stayed unmatched. The CDR3 loop reads CASSSPRGHDNEQFF. The CDR3 DNA reads as TGTGCCAGCAGCTCCCCCAGGGGGCACGACAATGAGCAGTTCTTC.

The chain has TRBV15 and TRBJ2-2; 9 positions agree with TRBD2. V dropped 6 bases and J dropped 4; count of bases not matched to a gene: 3. The CDR3 contains 14 residues. Germline V CDR1 and CDR2: LNHNV, YYDKDF (reference sequence). The CDR3 nucleotides are TGTGCCACCAGGCGCGGGGGGGGCACCGGGGAGCTGTTTTTT. It translates to CATRRGGGTGELFF. The variable domain in full, completed from reference TRBV15 and TRBJ2-2, reads DAMVIQNPRYQVTQFGKPVTLSCSQTLNHNVMYWYQQKSSQAPKLLFHYYDKDFNNEADTPDNFQSRRPNTSFCFLDIRSPGLGDTAMYLCATRRGGGTGELFFGEGSRLTVL.